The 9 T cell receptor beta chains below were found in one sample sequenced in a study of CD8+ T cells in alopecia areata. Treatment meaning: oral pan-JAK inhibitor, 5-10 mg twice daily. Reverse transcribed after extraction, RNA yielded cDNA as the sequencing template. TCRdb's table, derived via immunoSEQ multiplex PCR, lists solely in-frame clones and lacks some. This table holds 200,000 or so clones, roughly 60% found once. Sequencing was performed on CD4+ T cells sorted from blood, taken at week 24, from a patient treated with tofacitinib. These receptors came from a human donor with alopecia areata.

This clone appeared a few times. For the CDR3, the DNA is TGTGCCAGCAGCTTAGGGACAACACGGGAGCAGTACTTC. It codes for CASSLGTTREQYF. This chain uses TRBV5-6 with TRBJ2-7; TRBD1 might be the D (6 bases). This CDR3 spans 13 amino acids. Germline-derived CDR1 and CDR2 are SGHDT and YYEEEE. The V gene lost 2 bases and the J gene lost 7 bases, with 13 bases spanning the gap. Together with reference TRBV5-6 and TRBJ2-7, the CDR3 gives the full variable domain: DAGVTQSPTHLIKTRGQQVTLRCSPKSGHDTVSWYQQALGQGPQFIFQYYEEEERQRGNFPDRFSGHQFPNYSSELNVNALLLGDSALYLCASSLGTTREQYFGPGTRLTVT.

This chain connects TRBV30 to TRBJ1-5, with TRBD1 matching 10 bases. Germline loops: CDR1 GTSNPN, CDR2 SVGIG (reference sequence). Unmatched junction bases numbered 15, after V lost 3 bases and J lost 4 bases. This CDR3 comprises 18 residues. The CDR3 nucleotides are TGTGCCTGGAGATCGAGGGACAGGGGCTCCCTTTGGAATCAGCCCCAGCATTTT. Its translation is CAWRSRDRGSLWNQPQHF.

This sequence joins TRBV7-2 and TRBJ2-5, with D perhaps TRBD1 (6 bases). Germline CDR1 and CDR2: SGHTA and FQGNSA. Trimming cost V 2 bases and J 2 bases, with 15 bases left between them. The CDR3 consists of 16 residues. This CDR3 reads CASSLPQGRVQETQYF. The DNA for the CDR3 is TGTGCCAGCAGCTTACCCCAGGGGCGCGTGCAAGAGACCCAGTACTTC.

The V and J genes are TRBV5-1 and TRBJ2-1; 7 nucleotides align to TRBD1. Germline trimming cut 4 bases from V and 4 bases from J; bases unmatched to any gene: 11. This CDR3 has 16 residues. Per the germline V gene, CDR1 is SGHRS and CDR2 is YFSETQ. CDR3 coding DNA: TGCGCCAGCAGCCCGAACACCGGGACAGCTTACAATGAGCAGTTCTTC. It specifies CASSPNTGTAYNEQFF.

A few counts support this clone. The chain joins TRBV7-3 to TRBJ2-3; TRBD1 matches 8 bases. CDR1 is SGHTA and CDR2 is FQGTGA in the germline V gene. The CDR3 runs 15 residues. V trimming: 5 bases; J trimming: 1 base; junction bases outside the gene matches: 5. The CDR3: CASSLRGQGTDTQYF. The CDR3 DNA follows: TGTGCCAGCAGCCTGAGGGGACAGGGCACAGATACGCAGTATTTT.

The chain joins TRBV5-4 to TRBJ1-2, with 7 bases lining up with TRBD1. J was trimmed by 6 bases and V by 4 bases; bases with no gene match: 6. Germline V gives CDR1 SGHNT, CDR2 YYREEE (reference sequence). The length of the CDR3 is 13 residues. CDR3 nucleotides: TGTGCCAGCAGCCGACAGGGAGGGGATGGCTACACCTTC. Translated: CASSRQGGDGYTF.

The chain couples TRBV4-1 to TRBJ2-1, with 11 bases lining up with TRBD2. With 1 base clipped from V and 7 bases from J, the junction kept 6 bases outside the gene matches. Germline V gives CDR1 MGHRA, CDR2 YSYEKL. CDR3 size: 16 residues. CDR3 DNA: TGCGCCAGCAGCCAAGTTTCTAGCGGGGGGCATAATGAGCAGTTCTTC. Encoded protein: CASSQVSSGGHNEQFF.

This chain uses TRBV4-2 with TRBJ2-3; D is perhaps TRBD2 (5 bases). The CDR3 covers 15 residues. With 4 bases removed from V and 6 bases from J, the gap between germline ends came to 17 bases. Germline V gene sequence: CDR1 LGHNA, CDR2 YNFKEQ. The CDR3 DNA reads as TGTGCCAGCAGCCCCTCTAGCCCCCCCTCCGATACGCAGTATTTT. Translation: CASSPSSPPSDTQYF.

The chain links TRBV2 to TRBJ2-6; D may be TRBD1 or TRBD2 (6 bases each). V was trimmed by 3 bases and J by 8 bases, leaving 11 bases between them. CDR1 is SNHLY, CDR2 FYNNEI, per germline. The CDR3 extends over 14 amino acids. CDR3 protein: CASSDQGRTNVLTF. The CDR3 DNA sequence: TGTGCCAGCAGTGATCAGGGGAGGACCAACGTCCTGACTTTC.